The next 18 T cell receptor beta chains were all read from a single sample in a study of blood T cells in healthy people across ages. The use of a sample-barcoded 5' primer and a J-beta primer mix characterized a second PCR of roughly 6 to 12 cycles. TCRdb ran MiXCR on the 5' RACE reads and lists one entry per CDR3 protein. Here the sample spans 1.5 million to 2 million distinct CDR3 sequences, roughly 27% being singletons. The sequenced sample consisted of blood. These TCRs come from a woman aged 25 to 39 in good health.

This clonotype was counted at least ten times. J is TRBJ2-1 and V is TRBV7-9; D is undetermined. Per germline, CDR1 SEHNR and CDR2 FQNEAQ (reference sequence). V lost 0 bases, J lost 8 bases, and 5 bases lay in between. This CDR3 has 12 amino acids. The CDR3 coding sequence is TGTGCCAGCAGCTTAGCTAATGATGAGCAGTTCTTC. Its protein is CASSLANDEQFF. The variable domain in full, with the rest retrieved from reference TRBV7-9 and TRBJ2-1, is DTGVSQNPRHKITKRGQNVTFRCDPISEHNRLYWYRQTLGQGPEFLTYFQNEAQLEKSRLLSDRFSAERPKGSFSTLEIQRTEQGDSAMYLCASSLANDEQFFGPGTRLTVL.

This rearrangement joins TRBV19 to TRBJ2-2; D is perhaps TRBD2 (5 bases). This CDR3 region has 16 residues. Germline assignment: CDR1 LNHDA and CDR2 SQIVND (reference sequence). V lost 5 bases and J 4 bases, leaving 17 bases between the germline ends. This CDR3 is CASSLRSLRGTGELFF. DNA for the CDR3: TGTGCCAGTAGTCTCAGATCCCTCCGGGGCACCGGGGAGCTGTTTTTT.

The gene calls are TRBV20-1 and TRBJ2-7; D not resolved. The J call may be mistaken, given a closer DNA end match to TRBJ2-5. Germline-derived CDR1 and CDR2 are DFQATT and SNEGSKA (reference sequence). This CDR3 is 13 amino acids long. CDR3 sequence reads: CSARDDLGKTQYF. Here the CDR3 DNA reads TGCAGTGCTAGAGATGACCTTGGGAAGACCCAGTACTTC.

The CDR3 DNA sequence: TGTGCCAGCGGGAAGCGGTGGGGGCCCGGTGGCTACACCTTC. Residues: CASGKRWGPGGYTF. V is TRBV6-1 and J is TRBJ1-2; the D gene is possibly TRBD1 (6 bases). Trimming removed 8 bases from V and 7 bases from J, with 20 bases in between. Germline CDR1 and CDR2: MNHNS and SASEGT. CDR3 length: 14 residues.

This clonotype turned up a few times. The chain combines TRBV6-2 or TRBV6-3 with TRBJ1-4; D is uncertain. Per the germline V gene, CDR1 is MNHEY and CDR2 is SVGEGT. The CDR3 extends over 14 amino acids. V dropped 6 bases and J dropped 6 bases, with 14 bases sitting between them. The CDR3 DNA sequence: TGTGCCAGCAGCTCCGGCGAGGCCGATGAAAAACTGTTTTTT. This codes for CASSSGEADEKLFF.

This clonotype was found a few times. The chain recombines TRBV18 with TRBJ2-6, with D possibly TRBD1 on 6 matching bases. Trimming stripped 6 bases from V and 0 bases from J, with 15 bases between. The CDR3 sequence is 17 residues long. Germline V gives CDR1 KGHSH, CDR2 LQKENI. CDR3 amino acids: CASSATGSSSGANVLTF. CDR3 nucleotide sequence: TGTGCCAGCTCGGCCACAGGGTCTAGCTCTGGGGCCAACGTCCTGACTTTC.

This clonotype has at least ten counts. V and J are TRBV18 and TRBJ2-7; weak D call: TRBD2 (6 bases). This CDR3 has 14 amino acids. Germline V gene data show CDR1 as KGHSH and CDR2 as LQKENI. V was pared by 2 bases and J by 3 bases, with 11 bases between. The CDR3 nucleotides read TGTGCCAGCTCACCATCGACTAGAATCTACGAGCAGTACTTC. Its translation is CASSPSTRIYEQYF.

V gene TRBV20-1 combines with J gene TRBJ2-7; D perhaps matches TRBD2 (5 bases). The CDR3 runs 14 residues. The germline gives CDR1 DFQATT, CDR2 SNEGSKA (reference sequence). V dropped 7 bases and J dropped 2 bases, with 18 bases sitting between them. The CDR3 nucleotides read TGCAGTGTTAGTAAGGCGGGTCCTGCCTACGAGCAGTACTTC. Encoded protein: CSVSKAGPAYEQYF.

DNA for the CDR3: TGTGCCAGTCTTAGCGGGGGAGCTTACAATGAGCAGTTCTTC. It encodes CASLSGGAYNEQFF. The genes are TRBV28 and TRBJ2-1, with 9 positions matching TRBD2. Germline values: CDR1 MDHEN, CDR2 SYDVKM. The length of the CDR3 is 14 residues. Trimming at V came to 9 bases and at J to 4 bases, leaving 7 bases not matched to a gene.

This clonotype was observed a few times. This chain links TRBV12-3 or TRBV12-4 with TRBJ2-3; TRBD1 matches 7 bases. V was clipped by 5 bases and J by 0 bases; unmatched bases: 14. The CDR3 has 18 amino acids. The CDR3 is CASSARDSRIQSTDTQYF. The CDR3 DNA reads TGTGCCAGCAGTGCGAGGGACAGCCGAATCCAAAGCACAGATACGCAGTATTTT.

Only a few counts were recorded for this clonotype. At one of its ends the junction is not consistent with the germline gene, which may arise from a read error. V is TRBV7-2 and J is TRBJ2-7, with 8 bases identical to TRBD2. The CDR3 has 15 residues. Per the germline V gene, CDR1 is SGHTA and CDR2 is FQGNSA. The CDR3 loop is CASSLSGGISHEQYF. The CDR3 DNA is TGTGCCAGCAGCTTAAGCGGGGGCATCTCCCACGAGCAGTACTTC.

This clonotype occurred a few times. V usage is TRBV20-1 and J usage is TRBJ1-1; D might be TRBD1 (5 bases). This CDR3 is built from 14 residues. Germline assignment: CDR1 DFQATT and CDR2 SNEGSKA (reference sequence). V lost 6 bases, J lost 0 bases, and 14 bases lay in between. Here the CDR3 reads CSAPPGTLNTEAFF. In DNA, the CDR3 is TGCAGTGCCCCACCGGGGACTCTGAACACTGAAGCTTTCTTT.

Of note for this clonotype: One end of the junction fails to match germline, which may point to a read error. CDR3 loop: CTSSLAGISTDTQYF. The DNA for the CDR3 is TGCACCAGCAGCTTGGCGGGGATTAGCACAGATACGCAGTATTTT. The V call is TRBV5-1, the J call TRBJ2-3; maybe TRBD2 (6 bases). CDR1 is SGHRS and CDR2 is YFSETQ in the germline V gene. The CDR3 is made up of 15 amino acids. Full variable domain (remainder filled in from reference TRBV5-1 and TRBJ2-3): KAGVTQTPRYLIKTRGQQVTLSCSPISGHRSVSWYQQTPGQGLQFLFEYFSETQRNKGNFPGRFSGRQFSNSRSEMNVSTLELGDSALYLCTSSLAGISTDTQYFGPGTRLTVL.

As concerns this clonotype: Likely a read error: the CDR3 ends without its conserved phenylalanine or tryptophan. The chain is built from TRBV19 and TRBJ1-2; tentatively, D is TRBD1 (6 bases). With 3 bases removed from V and 7 bases from J, the gap between germline ends came to 12 bases. The CDR3 consists of 13 residues. Germline loops: CDR1 LNHDA, CDR2 SQIVND (reference sequence). The DNA for the CDR3 is TGTGCCAGTAGTATTAAGACAGGCTGTGGCTACACCTGC. The encoded protein is CASSIKTGCGYTC.

The chain employs TRBV7-3 and TRBJ1-1; D might be TRBD1 (5 bases). V lost 3 bases, J lost 7 bases, and 12 bases lay in between. This CDR3 spans 13 amino acids. The V gene's germline CDR1 is SGHTA and CDR2 FQGTGA. The CDR3 nucleotides read TGTGCCAGCAGCTTTCACCAGGGTGGTGAAGCTTTCTTT. This codes for CASSFHQGGEAFF. Full variable domain (outside the CDR3, taken from reference TRBV7-3 and TRBJ1-1): GAGVSQTPSNKVTEKGKYVELRCDPISGHTALYWYRQSLGQGPEFLIYFQGTGAADDSGLPNDRFFAVRPEGSVSTLKIQRTERGDSAVYLCASSFHQGGEAFFGQGTRLTVV.

This clonotype has more than one count but fewer than ten. The chain uses TRBV5-1 and TRBJ2-7; D may be TRBD1 (6 bases). This CDR3 has 18 amino acids. The V gene's germline CDR1 is SGHRS and CDR2 YFSETQ. The V end was cut by 2 bases, the J end by 0 bases, with 21 bases between. The CDR3 loop reads CASSFGPSTGTPSYEQYF. CDR3 in DNA: TGCGCCAGCAGCTTTGGTCCGTCGACCGGGACACCCTCCTACGAGCAGTACTTC.

This clonotype appeared a few times. The CDR3 region is CASSLAPVRSSGANVLTF. The DNA of the CDR3 is TGCGCCAGCAGCTTGGCCCCTGTTAGAAGCTCTGGGGCCAACGTCCTGACTTTC. This chain uses TRBV5-1 with TRBJ2-6, with D uncertain. Trimming left V 0 bases short and J 0 bases short, with 13 bases between. Per the germline V gene, CDR1 is SGHRS and CDR2 is YFSETQ. The CDR3 contains 18 residues. Full variable domain (rest looked up from reference TRBV5-1 and TRBJ2-6): KAGVTQTPRYLIKTRGQQVTLSCSPISGHRSVSWYQQTPGQGLQFLFEYFSETQRNKGNFPGRFSGRQFSNSRSEMNVSTLELGDSALYLCASSLAPVRSSGANVLTFGAGSRLTVL.

The sample holds a few counts of this clonotype. The chain is built from TRBV9 and TRBJ2-5; D is perhaps TRBD1 (6 bases). V gave up 3 bases and J gave up 3 bases, with 12 bases separating them. Germline values: CDR1 SGDLS, CDR2 YYNGEE. This CDR3 contains 14 residues. CDR3 nucleotides: TGTGCCAGCAGCGAAGGGACAAGGGAAGAGACCCAGTACTTC. Protein product: CASSEGTREETQYF.